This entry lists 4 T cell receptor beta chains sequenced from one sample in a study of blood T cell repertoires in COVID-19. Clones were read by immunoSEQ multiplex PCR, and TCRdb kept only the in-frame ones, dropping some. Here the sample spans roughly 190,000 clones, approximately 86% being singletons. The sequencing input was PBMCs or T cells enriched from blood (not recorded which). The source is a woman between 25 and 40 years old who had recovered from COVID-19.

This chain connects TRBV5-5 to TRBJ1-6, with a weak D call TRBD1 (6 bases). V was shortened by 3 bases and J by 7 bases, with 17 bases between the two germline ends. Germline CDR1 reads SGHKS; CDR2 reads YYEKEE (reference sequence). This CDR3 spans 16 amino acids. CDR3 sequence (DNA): TGTGCCAGCAGCTCCCAACAGGGAAACGCGAATTCACCCCTCCACTTT. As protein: CASSSQQGNANSPLHF.

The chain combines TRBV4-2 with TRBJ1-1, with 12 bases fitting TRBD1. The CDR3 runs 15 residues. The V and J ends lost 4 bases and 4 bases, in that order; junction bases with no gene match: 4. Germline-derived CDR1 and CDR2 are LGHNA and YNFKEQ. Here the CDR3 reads CASSRDRGPITEAFF. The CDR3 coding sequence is TGTGCCAGCAGCCGGGACAGGGGGCCTATCACTGAAGCTTTCTTT.

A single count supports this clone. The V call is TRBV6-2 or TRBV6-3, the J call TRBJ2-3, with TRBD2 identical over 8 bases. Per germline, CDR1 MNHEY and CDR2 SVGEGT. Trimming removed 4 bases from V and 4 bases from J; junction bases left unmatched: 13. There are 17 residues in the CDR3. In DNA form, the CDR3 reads TGTGCCAGCAGTTTCCCCGGATCCAGCGGGAGCCCAGATACGCAGTATTTT. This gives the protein CASSFPGSSGSPDTQYF.

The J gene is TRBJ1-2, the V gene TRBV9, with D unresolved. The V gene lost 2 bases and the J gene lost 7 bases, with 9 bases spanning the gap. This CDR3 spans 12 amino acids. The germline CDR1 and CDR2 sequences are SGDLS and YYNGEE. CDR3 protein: CASSVSSRGYTF. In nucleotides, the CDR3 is TGTGCCAGCAGCGTTTCGAGCCGTGGCTACACCTTC.